The rows below give T cell receptor beta chains drawn from one sample of a study of OX40 agonist ivuxolimab in advanced cancers. This table comes from immunoSEQ multiplex PCR, and its TCRdb copy is limited to in-frame clones, with some not included. The sample carries roughly 89,000 clones, about 81% recorded once. Sequencing used CD4+ or CD8+ T cells sorted from blood, obtained in a trial of the OX40 agonist ivuxolimab. Receptors were obtained from an adult with an advanced solid tumor such as melanoma, head and neck, liver or kidney cancer. Both conserved end residues are part of each CDR3. The D gene is left open where the match is weak. Clone size appears in some rows only: once, few, many, or a class for an expanded clone.

cdr3_aa | cdr3_nt | clone_size | v_call | d_call | j_call
CASSLAGGTDTQYF | TGTGCCAGCAGCTTAGCAGGGGGCACAGATACGCAGTATTTT | NA | TRBV7-9 | NA | TRBJ2-3
CASSNRGRADTQYF | TGTGCCAGCAGCAACAGGGGGCGCGCAGATACGCAGTATTTT | NA | TRBV2 | TRBD1 | TRBJ2-3
CASSEAAGSNTEAFF | TGTGCCAGCAGTGAAGCAGCGGGGTCCAACACTGAAGCTTTCTTT | many | TRBV6-1 | NA | TRBJ1-1
CASSQRTGPYEQYF | TGCGCCAGCAGCCAACGAACAGGACCTTACGAGCAGTACTTC | NA | TRBV4-3 | NA | TRBJ2-7
CASTLLIHTDTQYF | TGTGCCAGCACCCTCCTCATTCACACAGATACGCAGTATTTT | NA | TRBV11-2 | NA | TRBJ2-3
CASSYTGDTGELFF | TGTGCCAGCAGCTATACAGGGGACACCGGGGAGCTGTTTTTT | NA | TRBV7-2 | TRBD1 | TRBJ2-2
CASSQVTGLKDTQYF | TGTGCCAGCAGCCAAGTAACGGGGCTTAAAGATACGCAGTATTTT | NA | TRBV14 | NA | TRBJ2-3
CASSRDRGRYEQYF | TGTGCCAGCTCACGGGACAGAGGGCGGTACGAGCAGTACTTC | NA | TRBV18 | TRBD1 | TRBJ2-7
CASSWGGQTSNQPQHF | TGTGCCAGCAGCTGGGGGGGGCAGACAAGCAATCAGCCCCAGCATTTT | once | TRBV5-6 | NA | TRBJ1-5
CASSLEPGYSYNEQFF | TGTGCCAGCAGCTTAGAACCCGGCTACTCCTACAATGAGCAGTTCTTC | NA | TRBV11-3 | NA | TRBJ2-1
CASSIQGTFYEQYF | TGCGCCAGCAGCATTCAGGGGACCTTCTACGAGCAGTACTTC | once | TRBV5-1 | NA | TRBJ2-7
CASSSTWGSYEQYF | TGTGCCAGTAGCTCCACGTGGGGTTCCTACGAGCAGTACTTC | NA | TRBV19 | NA | TRBJ2-7
CASSPIGKGYGYTF | TGTGCCAGCAGCCCGATAGGGAAGGGATATGGCTACACCTTC | NA | TRBV6-1 | NA | TRBJ1-2
CASSLRTTWNEQFF | TGCGCCAGCAGCTTACGGACGACGTGGAATGAGCAGTTCTTC | once | TRBV5-1 | NA | TRBJ2-1
CASGERGAWNEQFF | TGTGCCAGCGGCGAGCGGGGGGCGTGGAATGAGCAGTTCTTC | NA | TRBV6-5 | TRBD2 | TRBJ2-1
CASSESTGIPSEQYF | TGTGCCAGCAGTGAGTCGACAGGGATCCCGAGCGAGCAGTACTTC | NA | TRBV2 | TRBD1 | TRBJ2-7
CASSPSGSTGNQPQHF | TGTGCCAGCTCACCTTCAGGATCGACAGGCAATCAGCCCCAGCATTTT | NA | TRBV18 | NA | TRBJ1-5
CASREGWQKEHNEQFF | TGTGCCAGCAGGGAGGGGTGGCAGAAAGAGCACAATGAGCAGTTCTTC | NA | TRBV2 | NA | TRBJ2-1
CASSVDLAGYEQYF | TGTGCCAGCAGCGTAGACCTTGCCGGGTACGAGCAGTACTTC | few | TRBV9 | NA | TRBJ2-7
CASSLEGGGPPPRDF | TGTGCCAGCAGCTTAGAGGGGGGCGGTCCCCCCCCACGAGACTTC | few | TRBV7-9 | NA | TRBJ2-7
CASSFDGYNSPLHF | TGTGCCAGCAGCTTTGACGGTTATAATTCACCCCTCCACTTT | few | TRBV7-2 | NA | TRBJ1-6
CASSPIKRVSSYEQYF | TGTGCCAGCAGCCCCATCAAGAGGGTTTCATCCTACGAGCAGTACTTC | NA | TRBV11-2 | NA | TRBJ2-7
CASSRGSGTDTQYF | TGTGCCAGCAGCCGAGGCAGCGGCACAGATACGCAGTATTTT | NA | TRBV5-4 | NA | TRBJ2-3
CASSQSADPSTDTQYF | TGTGCCAGCAGCCAGAGCGCTGATCCTAGCACAGATACGCAGTATTTT | NA | TRBV4-2 | NA | TRBJ2-3
CASSSQPGQGDEKLFF | TGCGCCAGCAGCTCGCAGCCGGGACAGGGGGACGAAAAACTGTTTTTT | NA | TRBV5-1 | TRBD1 | TRBJ1-4